Listed below are T cell receptor beta chains from one sample, sequenced in a study of shared clonotypes between healthy human individuals. Sequencing used immunoSEQ multiplex PCR; TCRdb keeps in-frame clones, though not all of them. Seen here are a few million clones, 80% to 95% observed once, and the top ten hold 0.3% to 0.4%. Sequenced sample: naive CD4+ T cells from PBMCs. Receptors originate from a man in his late teens or twenties in good health. Some clones in this sample may be carry-over from other donors' samples. The conserved cysteine and the conserved F or W are not part of the CDR3 here. The D gene is left open where the match is weak.

D gene	V gene	J gene	CDR3 protein
-	TRBV6-1	TRBJ2-1	ASIGGALLYNEQF
-	TRBV30	TRBJ1-5	AWSVGSGWPQH
TRBD1	TRBV9	TRBJ1-5	ASSEEGQYYQPQH
-	TRBV28	TRBJ1-1	ASSLWINRPEAF
TRBD1	TRBV30	TRBJ2-7	AWSPGTGIREQY
TRBD1	TRBV7-9	TRBJ2-5	ASSRNWDRVQETQY
-	TRBV29-1	TRBJ2-1	SSRGRGSSYNEQF
TRBD1	TRBV7-9	TRBJ1-2	ASSPRTGNSFNYGYT
TRBD2	TRBV9	TRBJ2-1	ASSVEGVRLAGDEQF
TRBD2	TRBV19	TRBJ2-7	ASSIVRTSGSSSYEQY
TRBD1	TRBV5-3	TRBJ2-7	ARSPTGTDYEQY
-	TRBV5-5	TRBJ2-1	ASTAGRHPRPYNEQF
-	TRBV2	TRBJ1-1	ASSDRGPEAF
-	TRBV19	TRBJ2-5	ASSISRIYQETQY
TRBD2	TRBV10-3	TRBJ2-3	AISEAGATDTQY
TRBD1	TRBV11-1	TRBJ2-3	ASRQGYGTGSTDTQY
-	TRBV6-1	TRBJ2-7	ASGGGQGGLNFPYEQY